These T cell receptor beta chains were read from a single sample in a study of graft-versus-host responses after intestinal transplantation. Sequencing was performed with immunoSEQ multiplex PCR; in TCRdb, only in-frame clones are kept and a portion is missing. The data show 57,000 or so clones, under 95% seen once. The sequencing here drew on PBMCs, taken around 120 days after intestinal transplantation. These receptors were obtained from a human patient who received an intestinal transplant, so some T cells may come from the graft donor. The CDR3 runs from the conserved cysteine through the conserved F or W. A D gene is named only where the DNA matches it firmly. Part of the rows lack a size; the others show once, few, many or a class for expanded clones.

NA	NA	TRBV18	TRBJ2-5	TGTGCCAGCTCACCAATCGAGGACCTTCAAGAGACCCAGTACTTC	CASSPIEDLQETQYF
TRBD1	NA	TRBV25-1	TRBJ1-2	TGTGCCAGCAGCGCTCAGAACAGGGGTGACTATGGCTACACCTTC	CASSAQNRGDYGYTF
TRBD2	NA	TRBV4-1	TRBJ2-5	TGCGCCAGCAGCCAAGATAGGGACTACCATTCGGAGCAGTACTTC	CASSQDRDYHSEQYF
NA	NA	TRBV7-9	TRBJ1-5	TGTGCCAGCAGTTTCCCAGATCAGCCCCAGCATTTT	CASSFPDQPQHF
TRBD1	NA	TRBV4-2	TRBJ1-4	TGTGCCAGCAGCATCCCGGGACAGGTGAATGAAAAACTGTTTTTT	CASSIPGQVNEKLFF
NA	NA	TRBV5-6	TRBJ2-7	TGTGCCAGCAACGAGGGAGCGGAAAGCTACGAGCAGTACTTC	CASNEGAESYEQYF
TRBD1	NA	TRBV19	TRBJ2-7	TGTGCCAGTAGTATGTCCCGGGACAGAACCCCCTACGAGCAGTACTTC	CASSMSRDRTPYEQYF
NA	NA	TRBV28	TRBJ2-1	TGTGCCAGCAGCCCGTGGGCTGGCTCCTACAATGAGCAGTTCTTC	CASSPWAGSYNEQFF
TRBD2	NA	TRBV7-8	TRBJ2-1	TGTGCCAGCAGCTTATTCGCCCAGCGGGAGTCCTACAATGAGCAGTTCTTC	CASSLFAQRESYNEQFF
NA	NA	TRBV5-1	TRBJ2-3	TGCGCCAGCAGCTTCTCCCAGCCGAGCACAGATACGCAGTATTTT	CASSFSQPSTDTQYF
NA	NA	TRBV4-1	TRBJ2-1	TGCGCCAGCAGCCGTCAGGAGGCTAACTACAATGAGCAGTTCTTC	CASSRQEANYNEQFF
NA	NA	TRBV7-9	TRBJ2-7	TGTGCCAGCAGCCCCCGCCCAGGGGCGCGTCCCTACGAGCAGTACTTC	CASSPRPGARPYEQYF
NA	NA	TRBV4-1	TRBJ2-5	TGCGCCAGCAGCCGCACTCCCCTAGAGACCCAGTACTTC	CASSRTPLETQYF
TRBD1	NA	TRBV5-1	TRBJ2-5	TGCGCCAGCAGCTTGGAACCTTCCGGGACAGGGGGACAGACCCAGTACTTC	CASSLEPSGTGGQTQYF
TRBD2	NA	TRBV4-1	TRBJ2-3	TGCGCCAGCAGCCAAGATGCGACTAGCGGGATAACAGATACGCAGTATTTT	CASSQDATSGITDTQYF
NA	NA	TRBV2	TRBJ1-2	TGTGCCAGCAACAGGGAGGGGGAGTATGGCTACACCTTC	CASNREGEYGYTF
NA	NA	TRBV11-2	TRBJ2-7	TGTGCCAGCAGCTTAGGGTATTACGAGCAGTACTTC	CASSLGYYEQYF
NA	NA	TRBV28	TRBJ2-1	TGTGCCAGCAGCCCCTGGGTAGGATACAATGAGCAGTTCTTC	CASSPWVGYNEQFF
NA	NA	TRBV28	TRBJ2-3	TGTGCCAGCAGTTCGCCGGGGTACACAGATACGCAGTATTTT	CASSSPGYTDTQYF
TRBD1	once	TRBV28	TRBJ2-5	TGTGCCAGCAGTATTTACAGGGGGGAGACCCAGTACTTC	CASSIYRGETQYF
NA	few	TRBV27	TRBJ2-7	TGTGCCAGCAGTTTATCGGGAGCGGGCTACGAGCAGTACTTC	CASSLSGAGYEQYF
TRBD2	NA	TRBV7-2	TRBJ2-3	TGTGCCAGCAGCCCTCGGACTAGCGGGGGCCGCACAGATACGCAGTATTTT	CASSPRTSGGRTDTQYF
NA	NA	TRBV6-5	TRBJ2-5	TGTGCCAGCTCGCCGGGGAACCAAGAGACCCAGTACTTC	CASSPGNQETQYF
TRBD1	NA	TRBV6-5	TRBJ1-6	TGTGCCAGCAGTTACTCGTTAGGGACAGTTAATTCACCCCTCCACTTT	CASSYSLGTVNSPLHF
TRBD2	NA	TRBV28	TRBJ2-5	TGTGCCAGCACCCCCCGGAGAGGACTAGCGGGGGGGTGGCAAGAGACCCAGTACTTC	CASTPRRGLAGGWQETQYF
TRBD2	NA	TRBV28	TRBJ2-7	TGTGCCAGCAGCAGACTAGCGGGAGGACTCGAGCAGTACTTC	CASSRLAGGLEQYF
NA	NA	TRBV15	TRBJ1-6	TGTGCCACCAGCAGAGGAAGGAATTCACCCCTCCACTTT	CATSRGRNSPLHF
NA	NA	TRBV20-1	TRBJ1-2	TGCAGTGCTCTCGAATCGAGCTACACCTTC	CSALESSYTF
NA	NA	TRBV19	TRBJ2-5	TGTGCCAGTAGTATAGTACTACAAGAGACCCAGTACTTC	CASSIVLQETQYF
NA	few	TRBV5-6	TRBJ1-2	TGTGCCAGCAGCCCTGGTGAAGACTACTATGGCTACACCTTC	CASSPGEDYYGYTF
NA	NA	TRBV28	TRBJ1-1	TGTGCCAGCATCGAAATGGGGTCGAGGGGCCGGACTGAAGCTTTCTTT	CASIEMGSRGRTEAFF
TRBD1	once	TRBV6-1	TRBJ1-1	TGTGCCAGCCGTCGGTCAGGGGACAGTACTGAAGCTTTCTTT	CASRRSGDSTEAFF
NA	NA	TRBV19	TRBJ2-3	TGTGCCAGTAGTATTGGACCATTACCCCCCACAGATACGCAGTATTTT	CASSIGPLPPTDTQYF
NA	NA	TRBV15	TRBJ2-5	TGTGCCACCAGCCTTCGTACTAGTGGCGAGACCCAGTACTTC	CATSLRTSGETQYF